The 12 T cell receptor beta chains below were found in one sample sequenced in a study of PD-L1 blockade in urothelial cancer. Assay: immunoSEQ multiplex PCR; the TCRdb copy retains only in-frame clones and omits some. Of some 45,000 clones in the sample, about 88% were seen once. As to time point: pretreatment peripheral blood. Here the sequenced sample was PBMCs, taken around atezolizumab (anti-PD-L1) treatment. Source of these receptors: a donor at least 40 years old with urothelial cancer.

The chain couples TRBV19 to TRBJ1-5; unclear D gene. The CDR3 has 15 amino acids. Germline CDR1 and CDR2: LNHDA and SQIVND (reference sequence). With 5 bases removed from V and 4 bases from J, the gap between germline ends came to 15 bases. This chain's CDR3 is CASSVWRVGNQPQHF. In DNA, the CDR3 is TGTGCCAGTAGTGTATGGCGGGTGGGGAATCAGCCCCAGCATTTT. The full variable domain, its missing parts supplied by reference TRBV19 and TRBJ1-5, is DGGITQSPKYLFRKEGQNVTLSCEQNLNHDAMYWYRQDPGQGLRLIYYSQIVNDFQKGDIAEGYSVSREKKESFPLTVTSAQKNPTAFYLCASSVWRVGNQPQHFGDGTRLSIL.

CDR3 region: CASSLSGWGTDTQYF. In nucleotides, the CDR3 is TGTGCCAGCAGCTTGTCCGGGTGGGGCACAGATACGCAGTATTTT. This chain links TRBV5-4 with TRBJ2-3; D unresolved. This CDR3 has 15 amino acids. Trimming removed 1 base from V and 1 base from J, with 10 bases in between. Germline assignment: CDR1 SGHNT and CDR2 YYREEE (reference sequence).

The table lists this clone with a count of one. The rearrangement uses TRBV28 and TRBJ1-2; no firm D call. Germline V gives CDR1 MDHEN, CDR2 SYDVKM. The V gene lost 2 bases and the J gene lost 5 bases, with 9 bases spanning the gap. The CDR3 has 13 amino acids. This chain's CDR3 is CASSLPRTYGYTF. CDR3 bases: TGTGCCAGCAGTTTACCCAGGACTTATGGCTACACCTTC.

V gene TRBV2 combines with J gene TRBJ2-6; 8 bases are shared with TRBD1. The CDR3 runs to 20 residues. Germline CDR1 and CDR2: SNHLY and FYNNEI. J gave up 0 bases and V 2 bases, and 12 bases lay outside the gene matches. The CDR3 bases are TGTGCCAGCAGTGAATATGGGGTGACAGGGGCGACCTCTGGGGCCAACGTCCTGACTTTC. The encoded protein is CASSEYGVTGATSGANVLTF.

The J gene is TRBJ2-7, the V gene TRBV11-3, with D unclear. The CDR3 is made up of 15 amino acids. Germline CDR1 is SGHNT and CDR2 is YENEEA. The ends were cut back, 3 bases at V and 0 bases at J, with 12 bases in the middle. The CDR3: CASSLYQHSSYEQYF. In DNA form, the CDR3 reads TGTGCCAGCAGCTTGTATCAGCACAGCTCCTACGAGCAGTACTTC.

J is TRBJ1-5 and V is TRBV28, with 7 bases fitting TRBD1. Germline values: CDR1 MDHEN, CDR2 SYDVKM. The CDR3 consists of 17 residues. Unmatched junction bases numbered 11, after V lost 2 bases and J lost 4 bases. The CDR3 is CASSLQDRRVRNQPQHF. The CDR3 nucleotides read TGTGCCAGCAGTTTACAGGACAGGAGGGTTAGAAATCAGCCCCAGCATTTT.

CDR3 sequence (DNA): TGTGCCAGCAGCGTAGCCGTGGGAGGCCAAGAGACCCAGTACTTC. This translates into CASSVAVGGQETQYF. The rearrangement uses TRBV9 and TRBJ2-5; D is possibly TRBD2 (6 bases). The ends were cut back, 0 bases at V and 1 base at J, with 10 bases in the middle. This CDR3 contains 15 residues. Germline V gene sequence: CDR1 SGDLS, CDR2 YYNGEE.

The gene calls are TRBV30 and TRBJ2-5; 9 bases agree with TRBD1. Per the germline V gene, CDR1 is GTSNPN and CDR2 is SVGIG (reference sequence). The length of the CDR3 is 16 residues. V trimming: 1 base; J trimming: 4 bases; junction bases outside the gene matches: 10. The CDR3 nucleotides read TGTGCCTGGAGTGACCACAGGGGGCTATGGGGAGAGACCCAGTACTTC. It codes for CAWSDHRGLWGETQYF.

V gene TRBV11-2 combines with J gene TRBJ2-7; D is undetermined. Germline CDR1 SGHAT, CDR2 FQNNGV. CDR3 length: 13 amino acids. V lost 3 bases to trimming and J lost 0 bases, with 6 bases between them. The CDR3 spells CASSFGYSYEQYF. Written as DNA, the CDR3 is TGTGCCAGCAGCTTCGGGTACTCCTACGAGCAGTACTTC.

This sequence joins TRBV6-1 and TRBJ2-7, with D maybe TRBD2 (6 bases). In germline, CDR1 is MNHNS, CDR2 SASEGT. The CDR3 length is 12 residues. V gave up 8 bases and J gave up 7 bases, with 15 bases separating them. The DNA for the CDR3 is TGTGCCAGCCAAGCCGGGAGCTGGGAGCAGTACTTC. Its protein product is CASQAGSWEQYF.

This sequence joins TRBV5-1 and TRBJ2-7; 10 nucleotides line up with TRBD2. Germline-derived CDR1 and CDR2 are SGHRS and YFSETQ. The V segment lost 4 bases and the J segment 2 bases; nucleotides outside the gene matches: 6. The CDR3 spans 15 residues. CDR3 protein: CASSQGTSDAYEQYF. CDR3 in DNA: TGCGCCAGCAGCCAGGGGACTAGCGACGCCTACGAGCAGTACTTC.

The chain uses TRBV5-8 and TRBJ1-3; D is ambiguous. The CDR3 loop spans 17 amino acids. V was pared by 0 bases and J by 6 bases, with 19 bases between. Germline CDR1 reads SGHTS; CDR2 reads YDEGEE. CDR3 sequence: CASSLANPGRPPNTIYF. For the CDR3, the DNA is TGTGCCAGCAGCTTGGCCAACCCAGGCAGGCCTCCAAACACCATATATTTT. The whole variable domain, remainder taken from reference TRBV5-8 and TRBJ1-3, is EAGVTQSPTHLIKTRGQQATLRCSPISGHTSVYWYQQALGLGLQFLLWYDEGEERNRGNFPPRFSGRQFPNYSSELNVNALELEDSALYLCASSLANPGRPPNTIYFGEGSWLTVV.